Below, 21 T cell receptor beta chains from the same sample are listed, as sequenced in a study of blood T cell repertoires in COVID-19. Sequencing used immunoSEQ multiplex PCR; TCRdb keeps in-frame clones, though not all of them. The sample lists some 390,000 clones, roughly 89% occurring once. Sequenced material: PBMCs or T cells enriched from blood (not recorded which). The receptors stem from a woman in her twenties or thirties who had recovered from COVID-19.

CDR3 DNA sequence: TGCGCCAGCAGCTACGGACTAGCGGGAGATCGCTATGAGCAGTTCTTC. Translating gives CASSYGLAGDRYEQFF. The V gene is TRBV4-1, the J gene TRBJ2-1, with TRBD2 matching over 13 bases. Germline CDR1 reads MGHRA; CDR2 reads YSYEKL. The CDR3 length is 16 residues. Losses at the gene ends were 5 bases for V and 8 bases for J; bases not matched to a gene: 9.

A single count supports this clone. CDR3 DNA sequence: TGTGCCAGCAGTGATAGCGGGGGACACAATGAGCAGTTCTTC. Encoded protein: CASSDSGGHNEQFF. The chain recombines TRBV5-4 with TRBJ2-1, with 9 bases aligning to TRBD2. Germline CDR1 and CDR2: SGHNT and YYREEE (reference sequence). This CDR3 has 14 residues. With 5 bases clipped from V and 5 bases from J, the junction kept 5 bases outside the gene matches.

This chain links TRBV11-1 with TRBJ2-4; D not resolved. This CDR3 spans 15 amino acids. Germline V CDR1 and CDR2: SGHAT, FQDESV (reference sequence). Trimming left V 1 base short and J 8 bases short, with 15 bases between. The CDR3 reads CASSLVNVGQYIQYF. DNA for the CDR3: TGTGCCAGCAGCTTAGTTAACGTGGGCCAATACATTCAGTACTTC.

This clone was found a few times. This chain joins TRBV10-2 and TRBJ2-1; D is perhaps TRBD2 (6 bases). The germline V gene encodes CDR1 WSHSY and CDR2 SAAADI. V was clipped by 4 bases and J by 6 bases, with 10 bases between them. CDR3 size: 13 residues. The CDR3 here is CASSGISGNEQFF. The CDR3 region has the DNA TGCGCCAGCAGTGGGATTAGCGGCAATGAGCAGTTCTTC.

This rearrangement joins TRBV30 to TRBJ2-1; D gene unclear. The CDR3 runs 15 residues. Between the trimmed V and J ends, which lost 0 bases and 4 bases, there was a span of 13 bases. Germline loops: CDR1 GTSNPN, CDR2 SVGIG (reference sequence). DNA for the CDR3: TGTGCCTGGAGTGTTGGAGCGATCCCTTACAATGAGCAGTTCTTC. It specifies CAWSVGAIPYNEQFF.

V and J are TRBV5-1 and TRBJ1-4; TRBD1 might be the D (6 bases). Trimming left V 4 bases short and J 8 bases short, with 9 bases between. CDR1 SGHRS and CDR2 YFSETQ come from the germline V gene. The CDR3 consists of 12 residues. In nucleotides, the CDR3 is TGCGCCAGCAGCAGGGACAAAGAAAAACTGTTTTTT. Translating it yields CASSRDKEKLFF.

V is TRBV6-5 and J is TRBJ2-7; possible D gene TRBD1, 5 bases. V was clipped by 6 bases and J by 6 bases, with 15 bases between them. From germline, CDR1 is MNHEY and CDR2 SVGAGI. This CDR3 has 13 amino acids. The CDR3 is CASSTPRAGEQYF. The CDR3 bases are TGTGCCAGCAGCACCCCCAGGGCCGGCGAGCAGTACTTC.

The rearrangement joins TRBV4-1 to TRBJ1-5, with D maybe TRBD1 (6 bases). This CDR3 has 17 amino acids. CDR1 is MGHRA, CDR2 YSYEKL, per germline. V was clipped by 1 base and J by 7 bases, with 20 bases between them. The chain's CDR3 is CASSQGPGAQVRQPQHF. DNA for the CDR3: TGCGCCAGCAGCCAAGGACCAGGGGCCCAAGTCCGCCAGCCCCAGCATTTT.

The table lists this clone with a few counts. The V gene is TRBV29-1, the J gene TRBJ1-3, with D tentatively TRBD1 (5 bases). Germline assignment: CDR1 SQVTM and CDR2 ANQGSEA. V lost 7 bases, J lost 0 bases, and 10 bases lay in between. The CDR3 runs to 13 residues. The CDR3 here is CSGRTTSGNTIYF. DNA of the CDR3: TGCAGCGGCCGGACAACCTCTGGAAACACCATATATTTT.

The V call is TRBV19, the J call TRBJ1-3, with a possible D match to TRBD1 (5 bases). V was cut by 9 bases and J by 7 bases, with 25 bases left in between. The CDR3 extends over 16 amino acids. Germline V gene sequence: CDR1 LNHDA, CDR2 SQIVND (reference sequence). CDR3 loop: CARSHSDSATRNTIYF. The CDR3 coding sequence is TGTGCCAGATCACACTCAGACAGCGCGACGCGGAACACCATATATTTT. Drawing the rest from reference TRBV19 and TRBJ1-3, the complete variable domain is DGGITQSPKYLFRKEGQNVTLSCEQNLNHDAMYWYRQDPGQGLRLIYYSQIVNDFQKGDIAEGYSVSREKKESFPLTVTSAQKNPTAFYLCARSHSDSATRNTIYFGEGSWLTVV.

This sequence joins TRBV3-1 (or the pseudogene TRBV3-2) and TRBJ2-3; TRBD2 agrees at 10 bases. The CDR3 extends over 17 amino acids. After removal of 3 bases from V and 4 bases from J, the junction contained 10 bases not matched to a gene. The V gene's germline CDR1 is LGHDT and CDR2 YNNKEL (reference sequence). CDR3 in DNA: TGTGCCAGCAGCCAGCCGAAGGAGCGGGGGGGATCAGATACGCAGTATTTT. Its protein is CASSQPKERGGSDTQYF.

The V call is TRBV7-6, the J call TRBJ2-6; a possible D gene is TRBD2 (5 bases). Germline values: CDR1 SGHVS, CDR2 FNYEAQ. This CDR3 is 17 amino acids long. V lost 5 bases and J lost 4, with 18 bases in between. The CDR3 is CASSPEAGTPGANVLTF. The CDR3 DNA reads TGTGCCAGCAGCCCGGAGGCAGGTACTCCCGGGGCCAACGTCCTGACTTTC.

The gene calls are TRBV25-1 and TRBJ1-1; D is unclear. V was trimmed by 6 bases and J by 6 bases, leaving 23 bases between them. Germline-derived CDR1 and CDR2 are MGHDK and SYGVNS. The CDR3 spans 16 residues. This CDR3 is CASSASRGLKGPEAFF. For the CDR3, the DNA is TGTGCCAGCAGCGCGTCAAGAGGGCTTAAAGGGCCTGAAGCTTTCTTT. The variable domain in full, completed from reference TRBV25-1 and TRBJ1-1, reads EADIYQTPRYLVIGTGKKITLECSQTMGHDKMYWYQQDPGMELHLIHYSYGVNSTEKGDLSSESTVSRIRTEHFPLTLESARPSHTSQYLCASSASRGLKGPEAFFGQGTRLTVV.

The chain recombines TRBV7-9 with TRBJ2-3, with 7 bases lining up with TRBD1. Germline V lookup: CDR1 SEHNR, CDR2 FQNEAQ (reference sequence). The CDR3 contains 14 residues. Losses at the gene ends were 1 base for V and 5 bases for J; bases not matched to a gene: 3. The CDR3 loop is CASSLGQGLDTQYF. The CDR3 DNA is TGTGCCAGCAGCTTAGGACAGGGATTAGATACGCAGTATTTT.

V and J are TRBV6-5 and TRBJ2-3; D ambiguous. Germline lookup yields CDR1 MNHEY and CDR2 SVGAGI. The CDR3 extends over 14 amino acids. The V gene lost 2 bases and the J gene lost 2 bases, with 8 bases spanning the gap. The CDR3 coding sequence is TGTGCCAGCAGTTACGGGCAGTACACAGATACGCAGTATTTT. It specifies CASSYGQYTDTQYF.

The V and J genes are TRBV28 and TRBJ1-1; 7 nucleotides line up with TRBD1. V dropped 2 bases and J dropped 1; count of bases not matched to a gene: 4. The germline V gene encodes CDR1 MDHEN and CDR2 SYDVKM. This CDR3 is built from 15 residues. The DNA for the CDR3 is TGTGCCAGCAGTTTACCCCCAGGGGGGAACACTGAAGCTTTCTTT. This encodes CASSLPPGGNTEAFF.

The chain recombines TRBV28 with TRBJ1-2; D unclear. Germline V CDR1 and CDR2: MDHEN, SYDVKM. V was trimmed by 5 bases and J by 3 bases, leaving 10 bases between them. CDR3 length: 13 residues. The CDR3 is CASSLARDYGYTF. CDR3 DNA sequence: TGTGCCAGCAGTCTCGCACGGGACTATGGCTACACCTTC.

The chain combines TRBV5-4 with TRBJ1-2, with 7 bases identical to TRBD1. The trim removed 3 bases at V and 4 bases at J, leaving 9 bases unmatched. The germline V gene has CDR1 SGHNT and CDR2 YYREEE (reference sequence). This CDR3 region has 15 residues. The CDR3, as DNA: TGTGCCAGCAGCTCCCCCGGACAGGCGACCTATGGCTACACCTTC. Its protein is CASSSPGQATYGYTF.

This chain joins TRBV5-6 and TRBJ2-5; 8 bases agree with TRBD2. V gave up 1 base and J gave up 5 bases; unmatched junction bases: 10. This CDR3 has 16 amino acids. Germline lookup yields CDR1 SGHDT and CDR2 YYEEEE. The DNA of the CDR3 is TGTGCCAGCAGCTTGCTGGCGGGAGGTGGGGGGGAGACCCAGTACTTC. Its translation is CASSLLAGGGGETQYF. Full variable domain (remainder filled in from reference TRBV5-6 and TRBJ2-5): DAGVTQSPTHLIKTRGQQVTLRCSPKSGHDTVSWYQQALGQGPQFIFQYYEEEERQRGNFPDRFSGHQFPNYSSELNVNALLLGDSALYLCASSLLAGGGGETQYFGPGTRLLVL.

The chain links TRBV12-5 to TRBJ1-5; TRBD1 matches at 7 bases. Per the germline V gene, CDR1 is LGHNT and CDR2 is FRNRAP. This CDR3 has 15 amino acids. The trim removed 6 bases at V and 2 bases at J, leaving 7 bases unmatched. The CDR3 spells CASGQGLVGNQPQHF. The DNA for the CDR3 is TGTGCTAGTGGACAGGGGCTTGTTGGCAATCAGCCCCAGCATTTT.

The V and J genes are TRBV27 and TRBJ1-1, with D perhaps TRBD1 (5 bases). CDR3 length equals 15 residues. V was clipped by 4 bases and J by 4 bases, with 16 bases between them. CDR1 is MNHEY and CDR2 is SMNVEV in the germline V gene (reference sequence). The CDR3 sequence: CASSSYGGGGTEAFF. The CDR3 coding sequence is TGTGCCAGCAGTTCCTACGGGGGGGGTGGCACTGAAGCTTTCTTT.